Sequencing of this T cell receptor beta chain was carried out in a study of identical twins. This CDR3 region has 12 residues. Trimming removed 7 bases from V and 7 bases from J, with 14 bases in between. The germline V gene encodes CDR1 LNHNV and CDR2 YYDKDF (reference sequence). MiXCR was run by TCRdb on the 5' RACE reads, yielding one entry per CDR3 protein. In the table there are about 810,000 distinct CDR3 sequences, 10% to 15% of which are singletons. The table lists this clonotype with a count of one. These data were also filed under a second study, of yellow fever vaccine responses in identical twins.

This rearrangement joins TRBV15 to TRBJ2-7; D is unresolved. The receptor was isolated from a woman aged 18 to 35 in good health. Source material: PBMCs. This chain's CDR3 is CATKMPSGEQYF. CDR3 in DNA: TGTGCCACCAAGATGCCGTCCGGGGAGCAGTACTTC. The full variable domain, completed using reference TRBV15 and TRBJ2-7, is DAMVIQNPRYQVTQFGKPVTLSCSQTLNHNVMYWYQQKSSQAPKLLFHYYDKDFNNEADTPDNFQSRRPNTSFCFLDIRSPGLGDTAMYLCATKMPSGEQYFGPGTRLTVT.